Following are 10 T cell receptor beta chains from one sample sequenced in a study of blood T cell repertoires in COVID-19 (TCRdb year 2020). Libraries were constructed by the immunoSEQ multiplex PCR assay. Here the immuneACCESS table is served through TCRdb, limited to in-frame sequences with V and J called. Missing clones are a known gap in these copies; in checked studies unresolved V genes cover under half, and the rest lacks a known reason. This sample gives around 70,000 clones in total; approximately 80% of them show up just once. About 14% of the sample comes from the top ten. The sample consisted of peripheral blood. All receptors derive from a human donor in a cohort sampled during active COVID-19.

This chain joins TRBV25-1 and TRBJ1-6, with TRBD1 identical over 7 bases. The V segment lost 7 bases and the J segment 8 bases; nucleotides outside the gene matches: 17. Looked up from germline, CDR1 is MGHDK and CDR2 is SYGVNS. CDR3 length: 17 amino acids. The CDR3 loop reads CASTQTGTARVDSPLHF. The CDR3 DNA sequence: TGTGCCAGCACTCAAACCGGGACAGCGAGGGTTGATTCACCCCTCCACTTT.

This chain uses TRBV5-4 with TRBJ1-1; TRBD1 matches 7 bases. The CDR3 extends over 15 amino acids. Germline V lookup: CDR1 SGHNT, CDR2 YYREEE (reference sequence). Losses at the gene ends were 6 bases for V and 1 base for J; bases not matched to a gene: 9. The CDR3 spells CASTRGGQRNTEAFF. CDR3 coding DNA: TGTGCCAGCACGCGGGGGGGACAGAGGAACACTGAAGCTTTCTTT.

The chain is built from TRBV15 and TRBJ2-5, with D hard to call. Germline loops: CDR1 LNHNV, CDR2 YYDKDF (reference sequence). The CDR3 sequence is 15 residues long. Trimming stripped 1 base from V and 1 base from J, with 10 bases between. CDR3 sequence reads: CATSRAYSIQETQYF. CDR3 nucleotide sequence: TGTGCCACCAGCAGAGCTTACAGCATCCAAGAGACCCAGTACTTC.

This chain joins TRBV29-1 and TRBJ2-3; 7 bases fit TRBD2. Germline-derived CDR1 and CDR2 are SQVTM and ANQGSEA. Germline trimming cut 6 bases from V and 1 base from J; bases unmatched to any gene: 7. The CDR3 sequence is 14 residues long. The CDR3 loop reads CSVPSGMGTDTQYF. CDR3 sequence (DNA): TGCAGCGTCCCAAGCGGGATGGGCACAGATACGCAGTATTTT.

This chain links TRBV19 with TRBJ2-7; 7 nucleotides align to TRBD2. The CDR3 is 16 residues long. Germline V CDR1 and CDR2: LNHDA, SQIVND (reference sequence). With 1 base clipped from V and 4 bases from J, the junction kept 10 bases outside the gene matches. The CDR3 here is CASSIGVASGNYEQYF. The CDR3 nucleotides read TGTGCCAGTAGTATAGGAGTCGCTAGCGGAAATTACGAGCAGTACTTC.

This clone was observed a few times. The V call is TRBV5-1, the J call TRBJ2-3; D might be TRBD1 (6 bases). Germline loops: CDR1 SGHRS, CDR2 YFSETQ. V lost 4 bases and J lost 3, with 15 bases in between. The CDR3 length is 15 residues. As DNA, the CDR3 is TGCGCCAGCAGCCCCCGGACAGTATCGACAGATACGCAGTATTTT. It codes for CASSPRTVSTDTQYF.

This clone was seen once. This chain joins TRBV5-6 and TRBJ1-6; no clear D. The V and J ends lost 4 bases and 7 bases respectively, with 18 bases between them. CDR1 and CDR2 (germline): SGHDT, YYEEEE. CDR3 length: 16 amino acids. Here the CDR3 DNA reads TGTGCCAGCAGCCCCCGGTTGGTTCTGGAGAATTCACCCCTCCACTTT. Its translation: CASSPRLVLENSPLHF.

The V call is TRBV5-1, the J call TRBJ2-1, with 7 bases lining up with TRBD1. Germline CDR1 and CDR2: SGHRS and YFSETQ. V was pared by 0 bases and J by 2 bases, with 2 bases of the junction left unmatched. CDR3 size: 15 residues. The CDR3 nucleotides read TGCGCCAGCAGCTTGGAAGGGGGCCCCTACAATGAGCAGTTCTTC. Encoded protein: CASSLEGGPYNEQFF.

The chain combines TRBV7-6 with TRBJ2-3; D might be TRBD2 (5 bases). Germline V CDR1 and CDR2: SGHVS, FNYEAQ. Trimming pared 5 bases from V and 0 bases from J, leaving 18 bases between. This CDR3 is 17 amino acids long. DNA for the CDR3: TGTGCCAGCAGCGTTCCCGGGCTAGCCGAAAGCACAGATACGCAGTATTTT. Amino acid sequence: CASSVPGLAESTDTQYF.

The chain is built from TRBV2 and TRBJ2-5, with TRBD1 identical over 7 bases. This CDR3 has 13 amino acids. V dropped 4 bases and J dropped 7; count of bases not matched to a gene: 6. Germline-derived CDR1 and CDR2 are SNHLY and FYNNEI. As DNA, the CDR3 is TGTGCCAGCAGTGTCGAGGGGGCTCGGACCCAGTACTTC. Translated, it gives CASSVEGARTQYF.